Listed here are 13 T cell receptor beta chains from one sample, sequenced in a study of T cell repertoires in cytomegalovirus infection. Antigens of these TCRs are unknown. TCRdb processed the reads anew with MiXCR; each CDR3 protein has one entry. Altogether around 360,000 distinct CDR3 sequences are present, around a third being singletons, with the ten largest covering 13%. The material was cultured PBMCs, obtained from culture after CMV antigen stimulation. These TCRs come from a human donor in good health (CMV status not recorded). Some clones in this sample may be carry-over from other donors' samples.

In this sample, this clonotype turned up a few times. The gene calls are TRBV4-3 and TRBJ2-1, with unresolved D. This CDR3 spans 15 amino acids. With 4 bases removed from V and 7 bases from J, the gap between germline ends came to 17 bases. Germline V gene lookup returns CDR1 LGHNA and CDR2 YSLEER. This CDR3 is CASSPRLQPWNEQFF. CDR3 nucleotides: TGCGCCAGCAGCCCGAGACTCCAACCGTGGAATGAGCAGTTCTTC.

This chain joins TRBV6-6 and TRBJ1-5; maybe TRBD1 (5 bases). Germline CDR1 reads MNHNY; CDR2 reads SVGAGI (reference sequence). V was pared by 0 bases and J by 9 bases, with 12 bases between. The CDR3 is 14 amino acids. The DNA of the CDR3 is TGTGCCAGCAGTTACTCGGGAGGGGACGGGCCCCAGCATTTT. This translates into CASSYSGGDGPQHF.

This clonotype occurred many times. The genes are TRBV7-8 and TRBJ2-1; D is perhaps TRBD1 or TRBD2 (6 bases each). V gave up 3 bases and J gave up 9 bases, with 15 bases separating them. Germline V CDR1 and CDR2: SGHVS, FQNEAQ. The CDR3 runs 14 residues. The CDR3 reads CASSLRGEGGEQFF. The CDR3 DNA sequence: TGTGCCAGCAGCTTGCGGGGCGAGGGGGGTGAGCAGTTCTTC.

In this sample, this clonotype turned up many times. This chain links TRBV25-1 with TRBJ2-3, with D possibly being TRBD2 (6 bases). The V gene's germline CDR1 is MGHDK and CDR2 SYGVNS. The ends were cut back, 5 bases at V and 0 bases at J, with 12 bases in the middle. The CDR3 is 15 amino acids. DNA for the CDR3: TGTGCCAGCAGTTTAGCCGGGACTAGCACAGATACGCAGTATTTT. Its protein product is CASSLAGTSTDTQYF.

By sample share, this clonotype is medium-sized (0.01 to 0.1%). The J gene is TRBJ1-1, the V gene TRBV7-2, with TRBD1 matching 7 bases. This CDR3 is 14 amino acids long. V was pared by 3 bases and J by 3 bases, with 4 bases of the junction left unmatched. Per the germline V gene, CDR1 is SGHTA and CDR2 is FQGNSA. Written as DNA, the CDR3 is TGTGCCAGCAGCTTGACAGGGATTCACACTGAAGCTTTCTTT. Its translation: CASSLTGIHTEAFF.

This clonotype appeared a few times. The V and J genes are TRBV2 and TRBJ1-6; TRBD1 matches 9 bases. The CDR3 extends over 15 amino acids. Germline V gene lookup returns CDR1 SNHLY and CDR2 FYNNEI. The V and J ends lost 4 bases and 10 bases, in that order; junction bases with no gene match: 8. The CDR3 here is CASSGQGVHGSPLHF. In DNA, the CDR3 is TGTGCCAGCAGTGGACAGGGGGTTCATGGCTCACCCCTCCACTTT.

This clonotype was picked up a small number of times. The chain couples TRBV7-2 to TRBJ2-3; TRBD2 agrees at 13 bases. Germline-derived CDR1 and CDR2 are SGHTA and FQGNSA. The V segment lost 5 bases and the J segment 5 bases; nucleotides outside the gene matches: 4. The CDR3 runs to 15 residues. The CDR3 bases are TGTGCCAGCAGCGTTACTAGCGGGAGGGGAGATACGCAGTATTTT. Its translation: CASSVTSGRGDTQYF. The entire variable domain, with the rest obtained from reference TRBV7-2 and TRBJ2-3, is as follows: GAGVSQSPSNKVTEKGKDVELRCDPISGHTALYWYRQSLGQGLEFLIYFQGNSAPDKSGLPSDRFSAERTGGSVSTLTIQRTQQEDSAVYLCASSVTSGRGDTQYFGPGTRLTVL.

V gene TRBV27 combines with J gene TRBJ2-6; D unresolved. This CDR3 region has 12 residues. The V and J ends lost 9 bases and 4 bases respectively, with 7 bases between them. Per germline, CDR1 MNHEY and CDR2 SMNVEV (reference sequence). CDR3 DNA sequence: TGTGCCAGTCGAACCGGGGCCAACGTCCTGACTTTC. Translating it yields CASRTGANVLTF.

V gene TRBV4-1 combines with J gene TRBJ2-2; maybe TRBD2 (6 bases). V lost 1 base and J 6 bases, leaving 12 bases between the germline ends. The CDR3 runs 15 residues. Germline V gene data show CDR1 as MGHRA and CDR2 as YSYEKL. Here the CDR3 DNA reads TGCGCCAGCAGCCAAGTCGGGTCGGGAGCCGGGGAGCTGTTTTTT. Residues: CASSQVGSGAGELFF.

The genes are TRBV7-9 and TRBJ1-6; 8 positions agree with TRBD1. V shed 9 bases and J 7 bases; nucleotides not matched to a gene: 5. The CDR3 length is 13 residues. Looked up from germline, CDR1 is SEHNR and CDR2 is FQNEAQ (reference sequence). CDR3 DNA sequence: TGTGCCAGTACGACAGGGGACAATTCACCCCTCCACTTT. Its protein product is CASTTGDNSPLHF.

The chain has TRBV24-1 and TRBJ2-3; tentative D call: TRBD1 (6 bases). Germline CDR1 KGHDR, CDR2 SFDVKD. The ends were cut back, 6 bases at V and 3 bases at J, with 15 bases in the middle. The CDR3 totals 15 residues. The chain's CDR3 is CATSSSGTGTDTQYF. The DNA for the CDR3 is TGTGCCACCAGTTCCAGCGGAACAGGGACAGATACGCAGTATTTT.

This clonotype has only a few counts. V usage is TRBV27 and J usage is TRBJ1-1, with 9 positions matching TRBD1. The germline CDR1 and CDR2 sequences are MNHEY and SMNVEV (reference sequence). V shed 6 bases, J shed 5 bases, and the junction held 16 bases outside the gene matches. CDR3 length equals 17 residues. The CDR3 protein is CASSLGQGRALGTEAFF. The CDR3 bases are TGTGCCAGCAGCCTAGGACAGGGGAGAGCCCTGGGAACTGAAGCTTTCTTT.

The chain recombines TRBV19 with TRBJ1-1, with D perhaps matching TRBD1 (5 bases). The V end was cut by 2 bases, the J end by 0 bases, with 10 bases between. This CDR3 contains 15 residues. Germline CDR1 and CDR2: LNHDA and SQIVND (reference sequence). The CDR3 DNA reads TGTGCCAGTAGTATACAGGGATTTATGAACACTGAAGCTTTCTTT. It specifies CASSIQGFMNTEAFF.